These T cell receptor beta chains were read from a single sample in a study of identifying expanded T cells in peripheral blood. The protocol was immunoSEQ multiplex PCR, while the TCRdb copy is restricted to in-frame clones and leaves out a portion. The profile shows around 120,000 clones, 75% to 90% of them singletons. Sample: blood. Receptors originate from a person aged 18 to 75 in good health. Each CDR3 is given with its conserved first and last residue. Each record gives: clone size, CDR3 length, V gene, CDR3 protein. Clone size is given for some rows only: seen once, a few or many times, or a class if the clone is expanded.

- | 14 | TRBV29-1 | CSVTRGNRDTEAFF
- | 15 | TRBV6-6 | CASSRGQGRDTEAFF
- | 15 | TRBV5-1 | CASSKDRDWDYGYTF
- | 14 | TRBV4-1 | CASSHGTSNYEQYF
once | 16 | TRBV5-4 | CASSSWGLPRTGELFF
once | 18 | TRBV7-7 | CASSPLGDISGMNTEAFF
- | 16 | TRBV7-2 | CASSLGGFVQGNTIYF
- | 13 | TRBV5-6 | CASSLTVTYEQYF
- | 14 | TRBV6-5 | CASRPGGRTYEQYF
- | 14 | TRBV19 | CASRPGQGFDEQYF
few | 13 | TRBV30 | CAWTPGADTEAFF
- | 15 | TRBV7-7 | CASSLVAGSEETQYF
- | 15 | TRBV4-2 | CASSQFTGLDATQYF
- | 16 | TRBV7-2 | CASSLLNRASSDTQYF
- | 14 | TRBV18 | CASSLGGALAEAFF
- | 15 | TRBV7-3 | CASSRLGAGRETQYF
few | 13 | TRBV5-1 | CASSRGQSYEQYF
- | 20 | TRBV7-7 | CASSLSLGQGAGANTGELFF
- | 18 | TRBV9 | CASSVGRGRATSWNEQFF
- | 11 | TRBV10-3 | CAIREGVEAFF
few | 16 | TRBV4-2 | CASSQDYGTANEKLFF
- | 14 | TRBV2 | CASSELATYNEQFF
- | 17 | TRBV9 | CASSGPGGPGVNNEQFF
- | 14 | TRBV15 | CATSRDFSSYEQFF
- | 14 | TRBV19 | CASSRGLGTGELFF
- | 13 | TRBV19 | CASMMQGYGEAFF
- | 15 | TRBV7-3 | CASSLPWDGGYEQYF
- | 13 | TRBV6-1 | CASREGTGNTIYF
- | 13 | TRBV6-6 | CASSRRGSNIQYF
- | 16 | TRBV4-2 | CASSQDQGSSYNEQFF
- | 13 | TRBV11-3 | CASSSSEKETQYF
- | 12 | TRBV2 | CASSPQGYEQFF
- | 17 | TRBV4-1 | CASSQDRPGLAKNIQYF
- | 14 | TRBV9 | CASSAQGRGNIQYF
- | 13 | TRBV7-9 | CAGGDRGLYGYTF
- | 13 | TRBV6-5 | CASSPGSSYGYTF